The 19 T cell receptor beta chains below were found in one sample sequenced in a study of T cells in Graves' hyperthyroidism and ophthalmopathy. Researchers amplified the TCR beta CDR3 regions from RNA transcripts. Primed by the HTBI set, a first-round RT-PCR was run on the TCR CDR3. TCRdb re-analysed the multiplex PCR reads in MiXCR, keeping a single row per CDR3 protein. The sample yields approximately 620,000 distinct CDR3 sequences, roughly 16% seen once. Material for sequencing was blood. Receptor source: a woman aged 40 to 50 with Graves' ophthalmopathy.

This clonotype appeared many times. This sequence joins TRBV19 and TRBJ1-5, with 10 nucleotides matching TRBD1. V lost 5 bases to trimming and J lost 2 bases; unmatched junction nucleotides: 6. CDR3 length: 16 amino acids. Germline lookup yields CDR1 LNHDA and CDR2 SQIVND (reference sequence). CDR3 loop: CASSPVTGGRNQPQHF. The DNA for the CDR3 is TGTGCCAGTAGTCCCGTGACAGGGGGCCGCAATCAGCCCCAGCATTTT. Complete variable domain (other parts from reference TRBV19 and TRBJ1-5): DGGITQSPKYLFRKEGQNVTLSCEQNLNHDAMYWYRQDPGQGLRLIYYSQIVNDFQKGDIAEGYSVSREKKESFPLTVTSAQKNPTAFYLCASSPVTGGRNQPQHFGDGTRLSIL.

The sample holds many counts of this clonotype. The chain has TRBV7-2 and TRBJ2-2; unclear D gene. The germline V and J ends were trimmed by 2 bases and 4 bases, with 8 bases remaining between them. The CDR3 is 14 amino acids. The germline CDR1 and CDR2 sequences are SGHTA and FQGNSA. The CDR3 DNA sequence: TGTGCCAGCAGCTTAAGGATGGTCACCGGGGAGCTGTTTTTT. Encoded protein: CASSLRMVTGELFF.

There are many counts of this clonotype. This rearrangement joins TRBV5-1 to TRBJ2-2; TRBD1 or TRBD2 may be the D gene (5 bases each). Germline lookup yields CDR1 SGHRS and CDR2 YFSETQ. Trimming stripped 6 bases from V and 0 bases from J, with 15 bases between. This CDR3 is 16 amino acids long. CDR3 sequence: CASTLGTNANTGELFF. CDR3 nucleotide sequence: TGCGCCAGCACCCTCGGGACCAACGCGAACACCGGGGAGCTGTTTTTT.

This clonotype was picked up many times. The chain couples TRBV12-3 or TRBV12-4 to TRBJ1-1, with D maybe TRBD1 (5 bases). CDR3 length: 16 residues. V lost 5 bases and J lost 0, with 16 bases in between. The CDR3 protein is CASSARGPLLNTEAFF. CDR3 coding DNA: TGTGCCAGCAGTGCCCGGGGACCCCTATTGAACACTGAAGCTTTCTTT.

This clonotype was recorded at least ten times. The chain recombines TRBV2 with TRBJ1-4; TRBD1 agrees at 8 bases. J was trimmed by 7 bases and V by 8 bases; bases with no gene match: 6. CDR3 size: 13 residues. CDR1 and CDR2 from the germline V gene are SNHLY and FYNNEI. CDR3 sequence (DNA): TGTGCCAGCCGGGCAGGGGGCCCTGAAAAACTGTTTTTT. Its protein product is CASRAGGPEKLFF.

This clonotype was observed a handful of times. The V gene is TRBV19, the J gene TRBJ2-1; 7 nucleotides match TRBD1. CDR1 and CDR2 (germline): LNHDA, SQIVND (reference sequence). The CDR3 loop spans 14 amino acids. The J segment lost 6 bases and the V segment lost 7 bases, leaving 9 bases of the junction unmatched. CDR3 coding DNA: TGTGCCAGTAACTTGAGGGGGCTGGGCAATGAGCAGTTCTTC. Protein sequence: CASNLRGLGNEQFF. The full variable domain, completed using reference TRBV19 and TRBJ2-1, is DGGITQSPKYLFRKEGQNVTLSCEQNLNHDAMYWYRQDPGQGLRLIYYSQIVNDFQKGDIAEGYSVSREKKESFPLTVTSAQKNPTAFYLCASNLRGLGNEQFFGPGTRLTVL.

The V and J genes are TRBV20-1 and TRBJ2-3; TRBD2 is a possible D gene (6 bases). The CDR3 contains 14 residues. V lost 6 bases, J lost 3 bases, and 16 bases lay in between. Germline V gene data show CDR1 as DFQATT and CDR2 as SNEGSKA (reference sequence). The CDR3 loop is CSALDSRGTDTQYF. CDR3 nucleotide sequence: TGCAGTGCACTGGACTCCCGGGGGACAGATACGCAGTATTTT.

The table lists this clonotype with many counts. V is TRBV12-3 or TRBV12-4 and J is TRBJ1-5; tentatively, D is TRBD1 (5 bases). V lost 5 bases, J lost 3 bases, and 29 bases lay in between. This CDR3 has 20 amino acids. The CDR3 DNA follows: TGTGCCAGCAGTCCGGCGACCGGGACTGCCCTCCGGGCCTTCAATCAGCCCCAGCATTTT. This gives the protein CASSPATGTALRAFNQPQHF.

This clonotype was seen many times. V usage is TRBV11-2 and J usage is TRBJ1-1; D may be TRBD1 (5 bases). V lost 0 bases, J lost 0 bases, and 8 bases lay in between. CDR3 length: 15 residues. The V gene's germline CDR1 is SGHAT and CDR2 FQNNGV. Here the CDR3 reads CASSLDLGVNTEAFF. DNA of the CDR3: TGTGCCAGCAGCTTAGATTTGGGGGTGAACACTGAAGCTTTCTTT.

The chain recombines TRBV2 with TRBJ1-2, with D perhaps matching TRBD1 (5 bases). V lost 4 bases, J lost 7 bases, and 7 bases lay in between. CDR1 is SNHLY, CDR2 FYNNEI, per germline. The CDR3 spans 11 residues. The CDR3, as DNA: TGTGCCAGCAGTGGGGGGGTTGGCTACACCTTC. It specifies CASSGGVGYTF.

This clonotype was detected a few times. This chain joins TRBV5-5 and TRBJ1-1; D is unclear. Germline loops: CDR1 SGHKS, CDR2 YYEKEE (reference sequence). The CDR3 length is 16 residues. Trimming left V 1 base short and J 0 bases short, with 13 bases between. The CDR3 DNA sequence: TGTGCCAGCAGCTTGAAGGCGGTTACGATGAACACTGAAGCTTTCTTT. This codes for CASSLKAVTMNTEAFF. Using reference TRBV5-5 and TRBJ1-1 for the parts outside the CDR3, the full variable domain is DAGVTQSPTHLIKTRGQQVTLRCSPISGHKSVSWYQQVLGQGPQFIFQYYEKEERGRGNFPDRFSARQFPNYSSELNVNALLLGDSALYLCASSLKAVTMNTEAFFGQGTRLTVV.

This chain uses TRBV5-1 with TRBJ2-5; D uncertain. V lost 0 bases to trimming and J lost 5 bases, with 11 bases between them. The CDR3 is 14 amino acids. Germline V CDR1 and CDR2: SGHRS, YFSETQ. The CDR3 here is CASSLAGSSETQYF. The CDR3 DNA reads TGCGCCAGCAGCTTGGCCGGTAGTTCCGAGACCCAGTACTTC.

This clonotype was seen a few times. This sequence joins TRBV20-1 and TRBJ1-1, with a possible D match to TRBD1 (6 bases). There are 14 residues in the CDR3. CDR1 and CDR2 (germline): DFQATT, SNEGSKA (reference sequence). V shed 0 bases and J shed 1 base, with 9 bases lying between them. The CDR3 region is CSARDMTGNTEAFF. Written as DNA, the CDR3 is TGCAGTGCTAGAGATATGACAGGGAACACTGAAGCTTTCTTT.

In regard to this clonotype: This may be a read error, as it is one base from a much larger clone. The chain links TRBV28 to TRBJ2-7, with D maybe TRBD2 (5 bases). Germline CDR1 reads MDHEN; CDR2 reads SYDVKM. This CDR3 spans 15 amino acids. In DNA form, the CDR3 reads TGTGCCAACAGTGGAAGGGTGGTAGCGAACTACGAGCAGTACTTC. It is translated as CANSGRVVANYEQYF.

This chain links TRBV28 with TRBJ1-2; D gene ambiguous. The germline CDR1 and CDR2 sequences are MDHEN and SYDVKM. Trimming removed 6 bases from V and 6 bases from J, with 23 bases in between. This CDR3 region has 16 residues. The CDR3: CASSPPRTFANHGYTF. CDR3 nucleotide sequence: TGTGCCAGCAGCCCCCCCCGGACGTTCGCAAACCATGGCTACACCTTC.

This clonotype was detected ten times or more. V usage is TRBV30 and J usage is TRBJ1-1, with D possibly matching TRBD1 (5 bases). With 2 bases removed from V and 9 bases from J, the gap between germline ends came to 13 bases. The germline gives CDR1 GTSNPN, CDR2 SVGIG (reference sequence). The CDR3 spans 12 residues. This chain's CDR3 is CAWSRSGDQAFF. The CDR3 DNA reads TGTGCCTGGAGTAGGAGTGGGGACCAAGCTTTCTTT.

This clonotype was observed many times. CDR3 in amino acids: CASSHLGNEQFF. The CDR3 coding sequence is TGTGCCAGCAGTCATCTGGGCAATGAGCAGTTCTTC. The V gene is TRBV3-1, the J gene TRBJ2-1, with no clear D. Trimming shortened V by 6 bases and J by 6 bases, and 9 bases separated the two germline ends. The CDR3 has 12 residues. CDR1 is LGHDT and CDR2 is YNNKEL in the germline V gene (reference sequence).

To note about this clonotype: With a much larger clone just one base away, this may be a read error. The genes are TRBV5-1 and TRBJ2-3, with 10 bases aligning to TRBD2. CDR1 and CDR2 from the germline V gene are SGHRS and YFSETQ. After removal of 4 bases from V and 1 base from J, the junction contained 6 bases not matched to a gene. The CDR3 runs to 16 residues. CDR3 loop: CASSGALAGGTDTQYF. The CDR3 DNA sequence: TGCGCCAGCAGCGGGGCGCTAGCGGGAGGCACAGATACGCAGTATTTT.

This clonotype was recorded at least ten times. The rearrangement joins TRBV2 to TRBJ2-1; 9 bases are shared with TRBD2. Germline CDR1 SNHLY, CDR2 FYNNEI. Trimming removed 6 bases from V and 7 bases from J; junction bases left unmatched: 7. The CDR3 length is 14 residues. CDR3 bases: TGTGCCAGCAGGCCCCTAGCGGGATTGAATGAGCAGTTCTTC. It yields the protein CASRPLAGLNEQFF.